A single sample is the source of the 15 T cell receptor beta chains below, sequenced in a study of blood T cell repertoires in COVID-19. Profiling relied on immunoSEQ multiplex PCR, and the TCRdb table lists in-frame clones only, not all of them. Counted here are about 340,000 clones, about nine tenths occurring once; the ten biggest clones make up roughly 6.6%. The sample was peripheral blood. The receptors come from a woman aged 70-85 years with COVID-19, enrolled during active disease.

This chain joins TRBV5-4 and TRBJ1-2; weak D call: TRBD1 (5 bases). Trimming took off 0 bases at V and 8 bases at J, with 14 bases between the two ends. This CDR3 region has 14 residues. Germline V gives CDR1 SGHNT, CDR2 YYREEE (reference sequence). This CDR3 reads CASSLAKAGLGYTF. CDR3 bases: TGTGCCAGCAGCTTGGCTAAGGCAGGGTTAGGCTACACCTTC. The full variable domain, with the rest looked up from reference TRBV5-4 and TRBJ1-2, is ETGVTQSPTHLIKTRGQQVTLRCSSQSGHNTVSWYQQALGQGPQFIFQYYREEENGRGNFPPRFSGLQFPNYSSELNVNALELDDSALYLCASSLAKAGLGYTFGSGTRLTVV.

The chain has TRBV5-1 and TRBJ1-2, with 8 bases matching TRBD1. The trim removed 1 base at V and 0 bases at J, leaving 5 bases unmatched. This CDR3 region has 16 residues. The germline gives CDR1 SGHRS, CDR2 YFSETQ. CDR3 sequence: CASSLYRGISNYGYTF. DNA of the CDR3: TGCGCCAGCAGCTTGTACAGGGGGATATCTAACTATGGCTACACCTTC.

This chain uses TRBV7-2 with TRBJ1-2, with D possibly matching TRBD1 (5 bases). V shed 2 bases and J shed 0 bases, with 7 bases lying between them. CDR1 is SGHTA and CDR2 is FQGNSA in the germline V gene. The CDR3 totals 14 residues. Here the CDR3 reads CASSLQGSNYGYTF. Here the CDR3 DNA reads TGTGCCAGCAGCTTACAGGGTTCTAACTATGGCTACACCTTC. The whole variable domain, filled in from reference TRBV7-2 and TRBJ1-2, reads GAGVSQSPSNKVTEKGKDVELRCDPISGHTALYWYRQSLGQGLEFLIYFQGNSAPDKSGLPSDRFSAERTGGSVSTLTIQRTQQEDSAVYLCASSLQGSNYGYTFGSGTRLTVV.

This chain connects TRBV18 to TRBJ2-4; the D is unclear. Germline values: CDR1 KGHSH, CDR2 LQKENI. The CDR3 totals 15 residues. Trimming left V 3 bases short and J 3 bases short, with 12 bases between. CDR3 protein: CASSPKELGKNIQYF. CDR3 DNA: TGTGCCAGCTCACCTAAGGAGTTGGGCAAAAACATTCAGTACTTC.

The chain employs TRBV9 and TRBJ1-1; D is perhaps TRBD1 (6 bases). Germline V lookup: CDR1 SGDLS, CDR2 YYNGEE. The CDR3 is 15 residues long. Trimming stripped 4 bases from V and 4 bases from J, with 17 bases between. The CDR3 here is CASSLRTGSGTEAFF. CDR3 DNA: TGTGCCAGCAGCTTACGTACAGGGTCAGGCACTGAAGCTTTCTTT.

V usage is TRBV6-5 and J usage is TRBJ1-1, with D uncertain. The V and J ends lost 0 bases and 0 bases respectively, with 5 bases between them. The CDR3 consists of 14 residues. Germline assignment: CDR1 MNHEY and CDR2 SVGAGI. In DNA, the CDR3 is TGTGCCAGCAGTTACTCAGCGATGAACACTGAAGCTTTCTTT. As protein: CASSYSAMNTEAFF.

CDR3 sequence reads: CASSFYRGYEQYF. The CDR3 nucleotides read TGTGCCAGCAGCTTTTACAGGGGTTACGAGCAGTACTTC. The V call is TRBV7-2, the J call TRBJ2-7; 7 bases agree with TRBD1. J gave up 4 bases and V 3 bases, and 3 bases lay outside the gene matches. Germline values: CDR1 SGHTA, CDR2 FQGNSA. The CDR3 consists of 13 residues.

The V gene is TRBV7-6, the J gene TRBJ2-1; 9 bases map to TRBD2. The CDR3 sequence is 15 residues long. Germline V lookup: CDR1 SGHVS, CDR2 FNYEAQ. V lost 5 bases and J lost 4; bases outside the gene matches: 6. CDR3 protein: CASSLRAGGYNEQFF. The CDR3 DNA reads as TGTGCCAGCAGCCTAAGGGCGGGGGGGTACAATGAGCAGTTCTTC.

The rearrangement joins TRBV6-6 to TRBJ2-4; perhaps TRBD2 as D (6 bases). Between the trimmed V and J ends, which lost 8 bases and 0 bases, there was a span of 14 bases. This CDR3 is 15 amino acids long. Germline loops: CDR1 MNHNY, CDR2 SVGAGI (reference sequence). The CDR3, as DNA: TGTGCCAGCGATCCGGGACTCCTAGCCAAAAACATTCAGTACTTC. Translating gives CASDPGLLAKNIQYF.

The chain joins TRBV5-1 to TRBJ2-7; D is ambiguous. Deletions cut 4 bases from V and 4 bases from J, with 18 bases between. The germline V gene has CDR1 SGHRS and CDR2 YFSETQ. This CDR3 has 15 residues. CDR3 in DNA: TGCGCCAGCAGCCCCATTCCCGAGTATTCGTACGAGCAGTACTTC. The encoded protein is CASSPIPEYSYEQYF.

V is TRBV18 and J is TRBJ2-7, with D possibly matching TRBD2 (5 bases). This CDR3 has 15 amino acids. The V gene's germline CDR1 is KGHSH and CDR2 LQKENI. Trimming stripped 6 bases from V and 0 bases from J, with 15 bases between. CDR3 sequence reads: CASSVSAGGSYEQYF. CDR3 in DNA: TGTGCCAGCTCCGTTAGCGCCGGCGGCTCCTACGAGCAGTACTTC.

This CDR3 is CASSQFWDRACSPLHF. DNA for the CDR3: TGCGCCAGCAGTCAATTCTGGGACAGGGCTTGCTCACCCCTCCACTTT. The rearrangement joins TRBV23-1 to TRBJ1-6, with 9 bases identical to TRBD1. TRBV23-1 is given ORF status, its function remaining uncertain. The CDR3 is 16 residues long. J lost 10 bases, V lost 1 base, and 8 bases had no gene match.

V is TRBV19 and J is TRBJ2-3, with D perhaps matching TRBD2 (7 bases). The CDR3 is made up of 15 amino acids. Trimming removed 5 bases at V and 5 bases at J, with 17 bases between. Germline CDR1 LNHDA, CDR2 SQIVND (reference sequence). The CDR3 loop reads CASSSGGLGGDTQYF. DNA for the CDR3: TGTGCCAGTAGTTCGGGGGGCCTCGGTGGAGATACGCAGTATTTT. Filled out from reference TRBV19 and TRBJ2-3, the complete variable domain reads DGGITQSPKYLFRKEGQNVTLSCEQNLNHDAMYWYRQDPGQGLRLIYYSQIVNDFQKGDIAEGYSVSREKKESFPLTVTSAQKNPTAFYLCASSSGGLGGDTQYFGPGTRLTVL.

This clone is a singleton in its sample. This sequence joins TRBV28 and TRBJ1-6; D is ambiguous. The ends were cut back, 6 bases at V and 11 bases at J, with 11 bases in the middle. This CDR3 comprises 12 residues. Germline V CDR1 and CDR2: MDHEN, SYDVKM. CDR3 sequence (DNA): TGTGCCAGCAGGACCTCGGAGGCACCCCTCCACTTT. As protein: CASRTSEAPLHF.

The chain recombines TRBV5-4 with TRBJ2-7; TRBD2 aligns across 10 bases. V was pared by 0 bases and J by 1 base, with 7 bases of the junction left unmatched. The CDR3 sequence is 17 residues long. Germline CDR1 and CDR2: SGHNT and YYREEE (reference sequence). DNA of the CDR3: TGTGCCAGCAGCTTGGACCCGGGACTAGCGCCGTCCTACGAGCAGTACTTC. Amino acids: CASSLDPGLAPSYEQYF.